Listed below are T cell receptor beta chains from one sample, sequenced in a study of cytomegalovirus exposure and HLA in healthy donors. Assay used: immunoSEQ multiplex PCR; TCRdb lists only in-frame clones, some missing. The sample has 64,000 or so clones; roughly 85% are singletons. Sequencing input: PBMCs. These receptors were taken from a female donor in good health and CMV-seronegative. CDR3s include the opening cysteine and the closing phenylalanine or tryptophan. A D gene is named only where the DNA matches it firmly. Clone size is not always given. Where it is, it says once, few, many or a class for expanded clones.

j_gene,v_gene,d_gene,abundance,CDR3aa,CDR3nt
TRBJ1-6,TRBV5-4,NA,NA,CASSWTDNSPLHF,TGTGCCAGCAGCTGGACAGATAATTCACCCCTCCACTTT
TRBJ1-1,TRBV14,NA,NA,CASSLLQAANTEAFF,TGTGCCAGCAGCCTTCTCCAGGCTGCGAACACTGAAGCTTTCTTT
TRBJ2-5,TRBV7-2,NA,NA,CASSPGGGRETQYF,TGTGCCAGCAGCCCAGGAGGGGGCCGAGAGACCCAGTACTTC
TRBJ2-1,TRBV4-3,TRBD2,NA,CASSQDRGGNYNEQFF,TGCGCCAGCAGCCAAGATCGGGGGGGGAACTACAATGAGCAGTTCTTC
TRBJ1-1,TRBV2,NA,NA,CATRTGNTEAFF,TGTGCCACCAGGACTGGGAACACTGAAGCTTTCTTT
TRBJ2-7,TRBV27,NA,few,CASSLVPGEQYF,TGTGCCAGCAGTTTAGTCCCAGGGGAGCAGTACTTC
TRBJ1-2,TRBV29-1,NA,NA,CSFHGGNYGYTF,TGCAGCTTTCACGGCGGAAACTATGGCTACACCTTC
TRBJ2-7,TRBV9,NA,once,CASSLGDIGSTEQYF,TGTGCCAGCAGCCTGGGAGACATAGGTTCTACGGAGCAGTACTTC
TRBJ2-5,TRBV6-1,TRBD2,NA,CASRTSGETQYF,TGTGCCAGCAGGACTAGCGGGGAGACCCAGTACTTC
TRBJ2-1,TRBV7-9,TRBD2,NA,CASSPLHGLAGEGSNEQFF,TGTGCCAGCAGCCCCCTCCATGGTCTAGCGGGGGAAGGGTCCAATGAGCAGTTCTTC
TRBJ2-3,TRBV7-2,TRBD1,NA,CASSPLLDRLGLKTDTQYF,TGTGCCAGCAGCCCCCTTCTGGACAGGCTCGGGCTTAAGACAGATACGCAGTATTTT
TRBJ2-7,TRBV6-5,NA,NA,CASSYRRGEQYF,TGTGCCAGCAGTTACAGGCGGGGCGAGCAGTACTTC
TRBJ2-1,TRBV11-2,TRBD1,NA,CASSPGGNEQFF,TGTGCCAGCAGCCCAGGGGGAAATGAGCAGTTCTTC
TRBJ1-6,TRBV6-5,TRBD1,NA,CASSYGDRYNSPLHF,TGTGCCAGCAGTTACGGGGACAGGTATAATTCACCCCTCCACTTT
TRBJ1-1,TRBV4-1,NA,few,CASSPRVGTEAFF,TGCGCCAGCAGCCCCAGGGTGGGCACTGAAGCTTTCTTT
TRBJ1-2,TRBV7-9,TRBD1,NA,CASTRQGTAIYGYTF,TGTGCCAGCACCCGACAGGGGACCGCAATCTATGGCTACACCTTC
TRBJ1-6,TRBV5-1,TRBD1,NA,CASSLGGTGESPLHF,TGCGCCAGCAGCTTGGGGGGGACAGGAGAATCACCCCTCCACTTT
TRBJ1-2,TRBV7-3,TRBD1,NA,CATGTDPGYGYTF,TGTGCCACCGGGACAGACCCTGGCTATGGCTACACCTTC
TRBJ2-1,TRBV5-1,TRBD2,NA,CASTIGGLAGGIYNEQFF,TGCGCCAGCACTATTGGAGGCTTAGCGGGGGGGATATACAATGAGCAGTTCTTC
TRBJ2-3,TRBV12-5,NA,NA,CASGLDGHRSDTQYF,TGTGCTAGTGGTTTGGACGGACATCGTTCAGATACGCAGTATTTT
TRBJ1-5,TRBV28,NA,NA,CASSFGGRTFQPQHF,TGTGCCAGCAGTTTTGGTGGGCGCACGTTCCAGCCCCAGCATTTT
TRBJ2-7,TRBV11-3,NA,NA,CASSFGELGEQYF,TGTGCCAGCAGCTTCGGGGAGCTGGGCGAGCAGTACTTC
TRBJ2-7,TRBV15,TRBD2,NA,CATSRAGTRSYEQYF,TGTGCCACCAGCAGAGCCGGGACTAGGTCCTACGAGCAGTACTTC
TRBJ2-1,TRBV11-3,NA,NA,CASSLGGTRSYNEQFF,TGTGCCAGCAGCTTAGGGGGGACACGCTCCTACAATGAGCAGTTCTTC
TRBJ2-1,TRBV7-9,TRBD2,once,CASLWTSGSGEQFF,TGTGCCAGCCTATGGACTAGCGGGAGCGGTGAGCAGTTCTTC
TRBJ2-1,TRBV27,TRBD2,NA,CASRSGTRDYNEQFF,TGTGCCAGCAGGTCCGGGACTAGAGACTACAATGAGCAGTTCTTC
TRBJ2-7,TRBV29-1,NA,NA,CSVEVPGSSYEQYF,TGCAGCGTTGAAGTTCCGGGGAGCTCCTACGAGCAGTACTTC
TRBJ2-3,TRBV28,TRBD2,NA,CASSSKGLAGLDTQYF,TGTGCCAGCAGTTCAAAGGGACTAGCGGGTTTAGATACGCAGTATTTT
TRBJ2-5,TRBV7-9,TRBD2,NA,CASSRGDYIETQYF,TGTGCCAGCAGCCGGGGGGACTACATAGAGACCCAGTACTTC
TRBJ2-1,TRBV6-5,TRBD2,NA,CASSWPGLAGVNEQFF,TGTGCCAGCAGTTGGCCGGGACTAGCGGGAGTCAATGAGCAGTTCTTC
TRBJ2-7,TRBV5-1,TRBD1,few,CASSFSGQGAYEQYF,TGCGCCAGCAGCTTTTCCGGACAGGGGGCCTACGAGCAGTACTTC
TRBJ2-7,TRBV6-5,TRBD2,NA,CASSYSAGGNYEQYF,TGTGCCAGCAGTTACTCAGCGGGAGGGAACTACGAGCAGTACTTC
TRBJ2-7,TRBV7-9,TRBD2,NA,CASSLELAGGHEQYF,TGTGCCAGCAGCTTAGAGCTAGCGGGAGGACACGAGCAGTACTTC
TRBJ2-3,TRBV2,NA,NA,CASSENPRGASFTDTQYF,TGTGCCAGCAGTGAAAATCCCAGGGGGGCCTCTTTCACAGATACGCAGTATTTT
TRBJ2-3,TRBV5-1,TRBD2,NA,CASSLVASGGPDTQYF,TGCGCCAGCAGCTTGGTCGCTAGCGGGGGACCAGATACGCAGTATTTT
TRBJ2-1,TRBV7-2,TRBD2,once,CASIQRGLLSSTYNEQFF,TGTGCCAGCATTCAGCGGGGCCTACTGTCTAGTACCTACAATGAGCAGTTCTTC
TRBJ1-6,TRBV23-1,NA,NA,CASSQPDTYNSPLHF,TGCGCCAGCAGTCAACCGGACACCTATAATTCACCCCTCCACTTT
TRBJ2-7,TRBV7-2,TRBD1,NA,CASSTWTGDYEQYF,TGTGCCAGCAGCACTTGGACAGGGGACTACGAGCAGTACTTC
TRBJ2-2,TRBV6-1,NA,NA,CASSREGEITGELFF,TGTGCCAGCAGTCGCGAGGGTGAGATCACCGGGGAGCTGTTTTTT
TRBJ2-1,TRBV2,TRBD2,NA,CASKSPSRRGLAGESSYNEQFF,TGTGCCAGCAAAAGTCCCAGCAGGAGGGGACTAGCGGGGGAGAGCTCCTACAATGAGCAGTTCTTC
TRBJ1-6,TRBV6-5,TRBD1,NA,CASSPGGMGNSPLHF,TGTGCCAGCAGTCCAGGGGGCATGGGTAATTCACCCCTCCACTTT
TRBJ1-5,TRBV6-1,NA,NA,CASSDIQGYSNQPQHF,TGTGCCAGCAGTGACATTCAGGGGTATAGCAATCAGCCCCAGCATTTT
TRBJ1-1,TRBV19,NA,NA,CASALGGRTNTEAFF,TGTGCCAGTGCCCTCGGGGGGCGAACGAACACTGAAGCTTTCTTT